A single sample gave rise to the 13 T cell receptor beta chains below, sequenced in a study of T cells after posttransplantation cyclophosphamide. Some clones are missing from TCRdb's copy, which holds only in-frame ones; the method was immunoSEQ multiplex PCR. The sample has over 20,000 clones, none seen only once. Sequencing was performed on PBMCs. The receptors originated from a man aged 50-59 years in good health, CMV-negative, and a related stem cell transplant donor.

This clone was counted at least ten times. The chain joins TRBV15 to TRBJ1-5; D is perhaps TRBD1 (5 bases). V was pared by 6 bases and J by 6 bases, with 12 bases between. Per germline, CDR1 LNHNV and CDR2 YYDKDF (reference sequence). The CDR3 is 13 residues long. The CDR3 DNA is TGTGCCACCAGTGTTGGGGGGAGTCAGCCCCAGCATTTT. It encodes CATSVGGSQPQHF.

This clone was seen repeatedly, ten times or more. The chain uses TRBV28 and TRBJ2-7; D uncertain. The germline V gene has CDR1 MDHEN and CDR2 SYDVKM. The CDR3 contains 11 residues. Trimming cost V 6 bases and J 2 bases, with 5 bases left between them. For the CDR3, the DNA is TGTGCCAGCAGCGAGACCTACGAGCAGTACTTC. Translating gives CASSETYEQYF. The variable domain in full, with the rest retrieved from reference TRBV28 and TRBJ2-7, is DVKVTQSSRYLVKRTGEKVFLECVQDMDHENMFWYRQDPGLGLRLIYFSYDVKMKEKGDIPEGYSVSREKKERFSLILESASTNQTSMYLCASSETYEQYFGPGTRLTVT.

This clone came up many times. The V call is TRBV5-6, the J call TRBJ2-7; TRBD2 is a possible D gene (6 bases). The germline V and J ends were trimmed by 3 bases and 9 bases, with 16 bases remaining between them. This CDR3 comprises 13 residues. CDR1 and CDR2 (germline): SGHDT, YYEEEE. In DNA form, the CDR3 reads TGTGCCAGCAGCTATGCCGGAGTGGGGGGGCAGTACTTC. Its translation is CASSYAGVGGQYF. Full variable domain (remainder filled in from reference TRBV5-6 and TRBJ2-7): DAGVTQSPTHLIKTRGQQVTLRCSPKSGHDTVSWYQQALGQGPQFIFQYYEEEERQRGNFPDRFSGHQFPNYSSELNVNALLLGDSALYLCASSYAGVGGQYFGPGTRLTVT.

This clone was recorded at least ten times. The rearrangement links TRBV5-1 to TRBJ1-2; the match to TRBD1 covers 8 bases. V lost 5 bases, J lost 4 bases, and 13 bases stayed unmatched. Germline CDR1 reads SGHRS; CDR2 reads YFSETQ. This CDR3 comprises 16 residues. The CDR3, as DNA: TGCGCCAGCAGTTTATCCAGGGGGCCTCAGGGCTATGGCTACACCTTC. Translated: CASSLSRGPQGYGYTF.

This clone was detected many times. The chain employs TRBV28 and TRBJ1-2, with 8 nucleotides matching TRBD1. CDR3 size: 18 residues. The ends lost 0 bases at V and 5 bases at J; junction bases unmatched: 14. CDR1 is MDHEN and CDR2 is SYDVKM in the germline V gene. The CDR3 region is CASSLWRTGPSFRYGYTF. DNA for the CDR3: TGTGCCAGCAGTTTATGGAGGACAGGGCCTAGTTTCCGTTATGGCTACACCTTC.

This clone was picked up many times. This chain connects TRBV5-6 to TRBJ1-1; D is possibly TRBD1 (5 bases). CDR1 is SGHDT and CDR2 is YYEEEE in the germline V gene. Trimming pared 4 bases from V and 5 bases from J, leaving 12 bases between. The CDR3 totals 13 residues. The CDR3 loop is CASSLGGRTEAFF. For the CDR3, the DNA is TGTGCCAGCAGCCTCGGGGGGAGGACTGAAGCTTTCTTT.

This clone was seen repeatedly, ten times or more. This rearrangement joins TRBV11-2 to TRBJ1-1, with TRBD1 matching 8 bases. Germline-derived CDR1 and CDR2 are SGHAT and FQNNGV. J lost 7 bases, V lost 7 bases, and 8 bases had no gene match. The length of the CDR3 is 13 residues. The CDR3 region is CASTYADRGEAFF. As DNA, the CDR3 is TGTGCCAGCACCTATGCTGACAGGGGTGAAGCTTTCTTT.

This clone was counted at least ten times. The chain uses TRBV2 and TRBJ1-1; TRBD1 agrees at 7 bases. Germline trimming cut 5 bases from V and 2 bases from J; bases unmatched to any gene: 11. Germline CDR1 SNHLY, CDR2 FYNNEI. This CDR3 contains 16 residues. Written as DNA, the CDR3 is TGTGCCAGCAGTACAGCTCGAGGACAGGTTAACACTGAAGCTTTCTTT. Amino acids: CASSTARGQVNTEAFF.

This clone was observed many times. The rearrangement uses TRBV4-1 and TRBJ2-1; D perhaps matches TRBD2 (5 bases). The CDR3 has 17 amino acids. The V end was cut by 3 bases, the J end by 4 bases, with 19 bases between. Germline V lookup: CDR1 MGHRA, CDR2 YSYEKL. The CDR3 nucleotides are TGCGCCAGCAGCCATGGACTCCGTGGAACGCGATACAATGAGCAGTTCTTC. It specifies CASSHGLRGTRYNEQFF.

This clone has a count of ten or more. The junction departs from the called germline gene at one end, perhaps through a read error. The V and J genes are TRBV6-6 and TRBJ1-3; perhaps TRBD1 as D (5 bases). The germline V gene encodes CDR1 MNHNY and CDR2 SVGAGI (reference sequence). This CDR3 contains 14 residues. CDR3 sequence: CVSSYGSGTNTIYF. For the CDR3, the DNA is TGTGTCAGCAGTTACGGTTCAGGGACTAACACCATATATTTT.

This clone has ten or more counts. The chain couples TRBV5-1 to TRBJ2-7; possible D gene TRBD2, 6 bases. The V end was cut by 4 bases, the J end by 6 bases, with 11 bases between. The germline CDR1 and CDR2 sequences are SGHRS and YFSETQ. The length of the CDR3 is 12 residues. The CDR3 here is CASSAWGVEQYF. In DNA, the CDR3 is TGCGCCAGCAGCGCATGGGGGGTCGAGCAGTACTTC.

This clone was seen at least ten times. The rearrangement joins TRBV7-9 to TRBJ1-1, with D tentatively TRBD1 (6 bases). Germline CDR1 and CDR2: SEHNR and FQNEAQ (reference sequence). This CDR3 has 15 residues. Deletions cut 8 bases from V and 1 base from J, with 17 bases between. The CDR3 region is CASVSGGPGNTEAFF. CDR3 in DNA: TGTGCCAGCGTTAGCGGGGGGCCGGGGAACACTGAAGCTTTCTTT.

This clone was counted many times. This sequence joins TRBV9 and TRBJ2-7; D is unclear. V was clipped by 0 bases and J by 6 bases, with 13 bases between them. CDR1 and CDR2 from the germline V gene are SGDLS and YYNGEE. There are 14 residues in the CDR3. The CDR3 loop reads CASSVDLRASEQYF. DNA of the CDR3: TGTGCCAGCAGCGTAGATTTGAGAGCCTCCGAGCAGTACTTC.